This T cell receptor beta chain emerged from a study of blood T cell repertoires in COVID-19. The data were produced by immunoSEQ multiplex PCR, yet TCRdb's version contains in-frame clones alone and is incomplete. The sample yields a few hundred thousand clones, 75% to 90% seen once. The age range of participants was about 18 to 95 years, with residence in some 25 US areas. This CDR3 contains 13 residues. Germline values: CDR1 ENHRY, CDR2 SYGVKD. V lost 5 bases and J 6 bases, leaving 11 bases between the germline ends. The material sequenced was PBMCs or T cells enriched from blood (not recorded which). The TCR originated in a man younger than 35 who had recovered from COVID-19. The chain combines TRBV10-3 with TRBJ1-5, with a weak D call TRBD1 (6 bases). CDR3 amino acids: CAISLTGLQPQHF. The CDR3 nucleotides read TGTGCCATCAGTTTAACAGGGCTTCAGCCCCAGCATTTT.